This T cell receptor beta chain was sequenced in a study of blood T cells in healthy people across ages. General study results and limits: Significant beta diversity loss was already apparent by age around 36, declining roughly linearly.

V gave up 3 bases and J gave up 0 bases, with 4 bases separating them. The CDR3 spans 13 residues. From germline, CDR1 is LNHNV and CDR2 YYDKDF (reference sequence). This clonotype was seen more than once but under ten times. Its specificity is unknown. A second PCR of 7 to 11 cycles used a sample-barcoded 5' primer and a J-beta primer mix. TCRdb ran MiXCR on the 5' RACE reads and lists one entry per CDR3 protein. The table lists roughly 730,000 distinct CDR3 sequences, 56% of them singletons. This rearrangement joins TRBV15 to TRBJ2-3; D not certain. The specimen sequenced was blood. This receptor was obtained from a man aged 35-49 years in good health. In nucleotides, the CDR3 is TGTGCCACCAGCAGCGACAGCACAGATACGCAGTATTTT. Translating gives CATSSDSTDTQYF.